This T cell receptor beta chain was sequenced for a study of blood T cell repertoires in COVID-19. Overall study context: In each case, the material was cDNA or gDNA derived from T cells, B-cell-depleted T cells, or PBMCs.

Participants' reported clinical history set cohort assignment. Two negative PCRs, clearance, or symptom resolution characterized the recovered Cohort 3 donors. In the original analysis: Scientists estimated how many nucleated cells there were by amplifying reference gene primers. Method: immunoSEQ multiplex PCR; TCRdb's copy keeps in-frame clones and lacks some. V and J calls and clone size follow that table, whereas D and trimming were derived from the DNA. The sample has 150,000 to 200,000 clones, about 90% seen once. Trimming left V 0 bases short and J 0 bases short, with 12 bases between. The CDR3 contains 16 residues. Germline lookup yields CDR1 KGHSH and CDR2 LQKENI.

This TCR was recovered from a young woman who had recovered from COVID-19. The sequencing input was PBMCs or T cells enriched from blood (not recorded which). The genes are TRBV18 and TRBJ2-7; unclear D gene. CDR3 sequence (DNA): TGTGCCAGCTCACCACCCCCCACAGCCTTCTCCTACGAGCAGTACTTC. Translating it yields CASSPPPTAFSYEQYF.